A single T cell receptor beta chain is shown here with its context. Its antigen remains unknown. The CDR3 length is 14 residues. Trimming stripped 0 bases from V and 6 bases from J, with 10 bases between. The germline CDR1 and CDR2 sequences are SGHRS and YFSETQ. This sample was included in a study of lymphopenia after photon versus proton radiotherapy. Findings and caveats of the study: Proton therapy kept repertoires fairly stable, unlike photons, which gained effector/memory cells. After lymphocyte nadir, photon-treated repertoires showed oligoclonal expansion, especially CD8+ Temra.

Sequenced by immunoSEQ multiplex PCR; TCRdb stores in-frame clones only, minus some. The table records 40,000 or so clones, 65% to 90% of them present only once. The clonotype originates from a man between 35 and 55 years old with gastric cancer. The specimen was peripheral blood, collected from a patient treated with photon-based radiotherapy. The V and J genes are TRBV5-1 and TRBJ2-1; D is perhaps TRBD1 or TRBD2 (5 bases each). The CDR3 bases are TGCGCCAGCAGCTTGGGGGGACCATTCAATGAGCAGTTCTTC. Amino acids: CASSLGGPFNEQFF.